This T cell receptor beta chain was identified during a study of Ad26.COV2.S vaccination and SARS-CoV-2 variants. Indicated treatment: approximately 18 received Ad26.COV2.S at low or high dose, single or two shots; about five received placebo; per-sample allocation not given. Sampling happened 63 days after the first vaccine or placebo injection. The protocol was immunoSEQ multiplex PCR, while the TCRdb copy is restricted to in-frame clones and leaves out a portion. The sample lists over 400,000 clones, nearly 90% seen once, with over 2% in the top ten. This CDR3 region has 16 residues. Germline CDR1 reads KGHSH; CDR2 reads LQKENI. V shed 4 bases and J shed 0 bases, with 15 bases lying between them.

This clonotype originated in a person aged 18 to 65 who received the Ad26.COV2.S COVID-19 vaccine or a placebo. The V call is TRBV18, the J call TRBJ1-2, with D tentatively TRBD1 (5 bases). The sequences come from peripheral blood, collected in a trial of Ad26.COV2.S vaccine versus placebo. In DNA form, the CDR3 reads TGTGCCAGCTCACTGGGGCAGGGAACGGCTAACTATGGCTACACCTTC. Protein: CASSLGQGTANYGYTF.